The following is a T cell receptor (beta chain) sequence with its context. The antigen remains undetermined. This specimen comes from a study of STAT5B mutations in CD4+ large granular lymphocyte leukemia. Points from the study as a whole: Higher CD4+ than CD8+ T-LGLL clonality might reflect small sample size. 8/27 top patient clones versus 2/35 control clones were TRBV06-family.

Trimming took 4 bases from V and 0 from J; bases not matched to a gene: 9. Germline CDR1 is SGDLS and CDR2 is YYNGEE. CDR3 length: 17 residues. The data were produced by immunoSEQ multiplex PCR, yet TCRdb's version contains in-frame clones alone and is incomplete. The sample carries about 30,000 clones, more than 65% recorded once. Material for sequencing was CD4+ T cells from blood buffy coats. The TCR sequence derives from a human donor in good health. This chain uses TRBV9 with TRBJ2-3; 9 positions agree with TRBD1. The CDR3 DNA follows: TGTGCCAGCAGCCCGGGAAGGGACAGGGCTAGCACAGATACGCAGTATTTT. Its translation: CASSPGRDRASTDTQYF.